This TCR beta chain was recorded in a study of cytomegalovirus exposure and HLA in healthy donors. Findings and limits, study-wide: Clonal expansion, a later analysis showed, was greater in HLA-associated TCR beta chains than in equally common others.

Use of 60 Vbeta and 13 Jbeta primers characterized the PCR. Produced via immunoSEQ multiplex PCR; TCRdb's table is partial and in-frame only. This table holds about 150,000 clones, approximately 61% found once. In the case of this clone: Its antigen is unidentified.

The sequence was collected from a woman in her 40s in good health and CMV-seronegative. Sequences were obtained from PBMCs.

The CDR3 sequence: CASSSPGGRGGYNEQFF. CDR3 DNA: TGTGCCAGCAGCTCACCGGGAGGGAGGGGGGGATACAATGAGCAGTTCTTC. The gene calls are TRBV5-6 and TRBJ2-1; TRBD2 matches 8 bases. The CDR3 has 17 residues. The germline V gene has CDR1 SGHDT and CDR2 YYEEEE. V lost 3 bases to trimming and J lost 4 bases; unmatched junction nucleotides: 12.